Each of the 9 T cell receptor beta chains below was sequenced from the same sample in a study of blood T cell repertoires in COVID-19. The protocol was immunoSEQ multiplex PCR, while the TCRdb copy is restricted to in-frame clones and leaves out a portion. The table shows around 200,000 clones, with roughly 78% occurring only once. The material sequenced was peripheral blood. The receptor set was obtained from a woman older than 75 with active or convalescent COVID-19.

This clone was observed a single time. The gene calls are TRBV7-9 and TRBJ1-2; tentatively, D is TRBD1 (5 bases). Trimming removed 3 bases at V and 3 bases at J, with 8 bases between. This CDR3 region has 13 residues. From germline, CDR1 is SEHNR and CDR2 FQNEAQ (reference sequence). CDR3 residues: CASSFTGDYGYTF. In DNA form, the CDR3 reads TGTGCCAGCAGCTTTACGGGGGACTATGGCTACACCTTC.

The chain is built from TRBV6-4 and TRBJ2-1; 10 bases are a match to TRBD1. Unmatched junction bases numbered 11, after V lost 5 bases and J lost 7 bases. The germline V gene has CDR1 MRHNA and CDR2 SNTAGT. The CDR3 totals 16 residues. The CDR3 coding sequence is TGTGCCAGCAGTCCAAGGGGGACAGGGGTTGTGAATGAGCAGTTCTTC. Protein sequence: CASSPRGTGVVNEQFF.

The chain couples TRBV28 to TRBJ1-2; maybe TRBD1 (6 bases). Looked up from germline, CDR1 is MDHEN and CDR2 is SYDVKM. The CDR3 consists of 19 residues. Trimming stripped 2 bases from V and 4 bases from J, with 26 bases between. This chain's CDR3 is CASSLIGLGQTMRIYGYTF. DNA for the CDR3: TGTGCCAGCAGTTTAATAGGACTAGGACAGACAATGCGAATCTATGGCTACACCTTC.

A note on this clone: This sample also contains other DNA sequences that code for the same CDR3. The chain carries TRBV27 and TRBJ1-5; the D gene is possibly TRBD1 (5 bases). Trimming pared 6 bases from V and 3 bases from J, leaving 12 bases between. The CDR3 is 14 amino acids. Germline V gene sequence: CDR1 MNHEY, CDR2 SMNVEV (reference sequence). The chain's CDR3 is CASSLVGDNQPQHF. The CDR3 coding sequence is TGTGCCAGCAGCTTAGTAGGGGACAATCAGCCCCAGCATTTT.

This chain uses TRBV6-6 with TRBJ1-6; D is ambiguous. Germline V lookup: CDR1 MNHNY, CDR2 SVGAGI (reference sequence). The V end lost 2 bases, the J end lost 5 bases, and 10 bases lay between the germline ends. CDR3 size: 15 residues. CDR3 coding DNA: TGTGCCAGCAGTTACCCCCACGGTAATAATTCACCCCTCCACTTT. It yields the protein CASSYPHGNNSPLHF.

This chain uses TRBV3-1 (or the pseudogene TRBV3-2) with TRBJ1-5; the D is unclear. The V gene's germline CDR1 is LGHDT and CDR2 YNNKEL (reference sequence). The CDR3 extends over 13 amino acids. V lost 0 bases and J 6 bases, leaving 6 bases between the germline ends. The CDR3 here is CASSQDLVQPQHF. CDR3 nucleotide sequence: TGTGCCAGCAGCCAAGATCTCGTTCAGCCCCAGCATTTT.

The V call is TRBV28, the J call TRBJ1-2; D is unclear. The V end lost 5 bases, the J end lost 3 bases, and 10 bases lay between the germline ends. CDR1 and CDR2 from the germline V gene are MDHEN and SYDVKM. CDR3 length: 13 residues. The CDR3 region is CASSSDGYYGYTF. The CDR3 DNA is TGTGCCAGCAGTAGCGACGGGTACTATGGCTACACCTTC.

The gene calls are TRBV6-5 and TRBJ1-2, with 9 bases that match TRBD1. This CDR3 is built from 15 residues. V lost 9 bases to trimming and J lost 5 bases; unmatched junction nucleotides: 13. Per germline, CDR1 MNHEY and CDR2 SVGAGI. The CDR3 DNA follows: TGTGCCAGTCACTCCAGGGGGACAGGGAGGTATGGCTACACCTTC. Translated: CASHSRGTGRYGYTF.

In DNA form, the CDR3 reads TGTGCCAGCTCACCATCTATCCAAGAGACCCAGTACTTC. This translates into CASSPSIQETQYF. V and J are TRBV18 and TRBJ2-5, with unresolved D. Germline CDR1 reads KGHSH; CDR2 reads LQKENI. The V and J ends lost 2 bases and 1 base respectively, with 5 bases between them. The CDR3 consists of 13 residues.